A single sample is the source of the 25 T cell receptor beta chains below, sequenced in a study of cytomegalovirus exposure and HLA in healthy donors. Clones were sequenced by immunoSEQ multiplex PCR, and TCRdb holds only the in-frame ones, with some missing. The data contain about 160,000 clones, roughly 84% of them singletons. Material for sequencing was PBMCs. The origin of the receptors is a man aged 30 to 45 in good health and CMV-seropositive.

This clone occurred a few times. The chain links TRBV30 to TRBJ1-2; D perhaps matches TRBD1 (5 bases). The germline V gene encodes CDR1 GTSNPN and CDR2 SVGIG (reference sequence). With 0 bases removed from V and 3 bases from J, the gap between germline ends came to 8 bases. The CDR3 spans 13 residues. The CDR3 nucleotides are TGTGCCTGGAGTGTCCGCAGGGACTATGGCTACACCTTC. Its translation: CAWSVRRDYGYTF.

The chain links TRBV6-5 to TRBJ2-3, with 12 bases matching TRBD2. The CDR3 has 16 amino acids. Trimming at V came to 2 bases and at J to 4 bases, leaving 4 bases not matched to a gene. From germline, CDR1 is MNHEY and CDR2 SVGAGI. CDR3 loop: CASSYVRLAGADTQYF. CDR3 coding DNA: TGTGCCAGCAGTTACGTTAGACTAGCGGGAGCAGATACGCAGTATTTT.

The chain is built from TRBV4-1 and TRBJ1-1, with unresolved D. The CDR3 consists of 18 residues. Trimming took off 0 bases at V and 4 bases at J, with 21 bases between the two ends. Germline lookup yields CDR1 MGHRA and CDR2 YSYEKL. The CDR3 coding sequence is TGCGCCAGCAGCCAAGATTCTTATACCGGACTCGGTGGCACTGAAGCTTTCTTT. It specifies CASSQDSYTGLGGTEAFF.

This clone was picked up one time. The chain has TRBV7-8 and TRBJ2-2, with 8 positions matching TRBD2. In germline, CDR1 is SGHVS, CDR2 FQNEAQ. CDR3 length: 17 residues. The J segment lost 1 base and the V segment lost 4 bases, leaving 8 bases of the junction unmatched. The CDR3 protein is CASSSPLAGGNTGELFF. Written as DNA, the CDR3 is TGTGCCAGCAGCTCCCCCCTGGCGGGAGGGAACACCGGGGAGCTGTTTTTT.

This clone has just a few counts. CDR3 protein: CSVRRGNEKLFF. The CDR3 DNA reads as TGCAGCGTTCGGAGGGGAAACGAAAAACTGTTTTTT. The chain joins TRBV29-1 to TRBJ1-4; D might be TRBD1 (5 bases). The V gene lost 5 bases and the J gene lost 8 bases, with 12 bases spanning the gap. The CDR3 contains 12 residues. Germline V gene sequence: CDR1 SQVTM, CDR2 ANQGSEA.

In its sample, this clone was seen a few times. The chain combines TRBV10-3 with TRBJ2-3; TRBD2 aligns across 7 bases. This CDR3 has 13 amino acids. V was clipped by 7 bases and J by 6 bases; unmatched bases: 7. Germline V CDR1 and CDR2: ENHRY, SYGVKD. CDR3 in DNA: TGTGCCATCACAACGGGGGGAGCGGATACGCAGTATTTT. It yields the protein CAITTGGADTQYF.

The chain carries TRBV6-5 and TRBJ2-7; the match to TRBD1 covers 9 bases. The junction had 4 bases not matched to a gene; V was cut back by 4 bases and J by 3 bases. CDR1 is MNHEY, CDR2 SVGAGI, per germline. The CDR3 loop spans 14 amino acids. The CDR3 here is CASSSGTGLYEQYF. The DNA for the CDR3 is TGTGCCAGCAGTTCCGGGACAGGGCTCTACGAGCAGTACTTC.

The chain has TRBV15 and TRBJ1-1, with unresolved D. V shed 0 bases and J shed 1 base, with 3 bases lying between them. Germline values: CDR1 LNHNV, CDR2 YYDKDF (reference sequence). CDR3 length equals 13 residues. The CDR3: CATSRDRNTEAFF. CDR3 nucleotides: TGTGCCACCAGCAGAGATAGGAACACTGAAGCTTTCTTT.

The rearrangement uses TRBV27 and TRBJ2-3; 8 bases align to TRBD2. Trimming cost V 0 bases and J 2 bases; bases outside gene matches: 7. In germline, CDR1 is MNHEY, CDR2 SMNVEV (reference sequence). The CDR3 is 17 amino acids. The CDR3 loop reads CASSLSSQRGITDTQYF. The CDR3 DNA reads TGTGCCAGCAGTTTATCGTCCCAGCGGGGGATCACAGATACGCAGTATTTT.

The rearrangement joins TRBV2 to TRBJ2-5, with D perhaps matching TRBD1 (6 bases). CDR3 length: 15 amino acids. Trimming pared 6 bases from V and 1 base from J, leaving 15 bases between. Germline V lookup: CDR1 SNHLY, CDR2 FYNNEI. The CDR3 nucleotides read TGTGCCAGCAGGGGGGCCTCAGGGCTCCAAGAGACCCAGTACTTC. Amino acids: CASRGASGLQETQYF.

The chain couples TRBV5-6 to TRBJ2-1; 7 bases line up with TRBD2. CDR1 is SGHDT and CDR2 is YYEEEE in the germline V gene. The ends lost 2 bases at V and 1 base at J; junction bases unmatched: 6. The CDR3 spans 16 residues. CDR3 sequence: CASSFLGGSSYNEQFF. Written as DNA, the CDR3 is TGTGCCAGCAGCTTTTTGGGCGGGAGTTCCTACAATGAGCAGTTCTTC.

CDR3 protein: CASSLGTVDQETQYF. CDR3 nucleotides: TGTGCCAGCAGCTTGGGGACAGTTGACCAAGAGACCCAGTACTTC. The chain couples TRBV7-9 to TRBJ2-5, with 7 nucleotides matching TRBD1. The CDR3 has 15 amino acids. Unmatched junction bases numbered 4, after V lost 3 bases and J lost 0 bases. CDR1 and CDR2 (germline): SEHNR, FQNEAQ (reference sequence).

The gene calls are TRBV9 and TRBJ2-7, with D tentatively TRBD1 (5 bases). This CDR3 is built from 15 residues. Between the trimmed V and J ends, which lost 4 bases and 3 bases, there was a span of 17 bases. Germline V gene sequence: CDR1 SGDLS, CDR2 YYNGEE. CDR3 protein: CASSSQGDPLYEQYF. As DNA, the CDR3 is TGTGCCAGCAGCTCCCAGGGTGATCCCCTCTACGAGCAGTACTTC.

V usage is TRBV5-1 and J usage is TRBJ2-7; TRBD1 might be the D (5 bases). Germline V gene lookup returns CDR1 SGHRS and CDR2 YFSETQ. V lost 0 bases, J lost 0 bases, and 13 bases lay in between. The CDR3 contains 16 residues. The CDR3 DNA reads as TGCGCCAGCAGCTTGGCCTATCAGGGAAACTCCTACGAGCAGTACTTC. Translating gives CASSLAYQGNSYEQYF.

The rearrangement uses TRBV5-7 and TRBJ2-5, with 8 bases lining up with TRBD2. TRBV5-7 is sorted into the ORF group, with uncertain function. V lost 3 bases to trimming and J lost 5 bases; unmatched junction nucleotides: 15. The CDR3 has 17 amino acids. The CDR3 coding sequence is TGTGCCAGCAGCTGCCCCCCTGCCGGGGGGGAGGGGGAGACCCAGTACTTC. This gives the protein CASSCPPAGGEGETQYF.

V usage is TRBV4-1 and J usage is TRBJ1-5; the D gene is possibly TRBD1 (5 bases). Trimming stripped 5 bases from V and 2 bases from J, with 16 bases between. Germline V gene sequence: CDR1 MGHRA, CDR2 YSYEKL. The CDR3 is 16 amino acids. The CDR3 spells CASSARGGGGNQPQHF. CDR3 coding DNA: TGCGCCAGCAGCGCGCGCGGGGGAGGAGGCAATCAGCCCCAGCATTTT.

The chain links TRBV2 to TRBJ2-5; 10 bases match TRBD2. Germline V gene data show CDR1 as SNHLY and CDR2 as FYNNEI. V gave up 6 bases and J gave up 7 bases; unmatched junction bases: 8. This CDR3 contains 14 residues. CDR3 sequence reads: CASRAGLARPTQYF. Here the CDR3 DNA reads TGTGCCAGCAGAGCGGGACTAGCGCGCCCGACCCAGTACTTC. Using reference TRBV2 and TRBJ2-5 for the parts outside the CDR3, the full variable domain is EPEVTQTPSHQVTQMGQEVILRCVPISNHLYFYWYRQILGQKVEFLVSFYNNEISEKSEIFDDQFSVERPDGSNFTLKIRSTKLEDSAMYFCASRAGLARPTQYFGPGTRLLVL.

CDR3 coding DNA: TGTGCCAGCAGCCGGACTAGCGGGAGGGCCCCAGATACGCAGTATTTT. It yields the protein CASSRTSGRAPDTQYF. The chain combines TRBV7-2 with TRBJ2-3, with TRBD2 matching over 15 bases. The CDR3 extends over 16 amino acids. V shed 5 bases and J 4 bases; nucleotides not matched to a gene: 4. Germline assignment: CDR1 SGHTA and CDR2 FQGNSA.

The chain couples TRBV28 to TRBJ1-1, with D uncertain. Germline-derived CDR1 and CDR2 are MDHEN and SYDVKM. V was trimmed by 5 bases and J by 0 bases, leaving 10 bases between them. The CDR3 is 14 residues long. CDR3: CASSPTELNTEAFF. The CDR3 DNA sequence: TGTGCCAGCAGTCCAACAGAGCTGAACACTGAAGCTTTCTTT.

This chain connects TRBV15 to TRBJ2-5, with 10 bases that match TRBD2. V shed 4 bases and J 5 bases; nucleotides not matched to a gene: 10. This CDR3 has 16 amino acids. Germline CDR1 LNHNV, CDR2 YYDKDF (reference sequence). This CDR3 reads CATSTERGGQWETQYF. The CDR3 DNA reads as TGTGCCACCAGCACCGAGCGGGGGGGCCAGTGGGAGACCCAGTACTTC.

This clone was recorded a few times. The J gene is TRBJ1-2, the V gene TRBV19; 8 bases agree with TRBD1. The J segment lost 2 bases and the V segment lost 3 bases, leaving 2 bases of the junction unmatched. The CDR3 loop spans 14 amino acids. The germline gives CDR1 LNHDA, CDR2 SQIVND (reference sequence). Written as DNA, the CDR3 is TGTGCCAGTAGTATGGGACAGGCCAACTATGGCTACACCTTC. Encoded protein: CASSMGQANYGYTF.

V and J are TRBV7-9 and TRBJ2-1; TRBD2 aligns across 9 bases. This CDR3 contains 15 residues. The germline V gene has CDR1 SEHNR and CDR2 FQNEAQ (reference sequence). Unmatched junction bases numbered 14, after V lost 9 bases and J lost 8 bases. This CDR3 reads CASLYQAGGGDEQFF. The DNA for the CDR3 is TGTGCCAGTCTATACCAAGCGGGGGGTGGTGATGAGCAGTTCTTC.

This clone was recorded only once. This chain links TRBV21-1 with TRBJ2-2; TRBD1 is taken as the D call from the table, unchecked against the DNA. TRBV21-1 is a documented pseudogene. The CDR3 sequence is 15 residues long. The CDR3 sequence: CASNGWQANTGELFF. In DNA form, the CDR3 reads TGTGCCAGCAATGGGTGGCAGGCGAACACCGGGGAGCTGTTTTTT.

The chain employs TRBV6-1 and TRBJ1-2, with D possibly matching TRBD1 (5 bases). The germline V gene has CDR1 MNHNS and CDR2 SASEGT. V shed 3 bases and J shed 11 bases, with 19 bases lying between them. This CDR3 comprises 14 residues. The CDR3 loop is CASSDRGRVIPYTF. CDR3 in DNA: TGTGCCAGCAGTGATAGGGGCAGGGTGATTCCGTACACCTTC.

This clone was seen a few times. The chain combines TRBV7-9 with TRBJ2-7; D is possibly TRBD2 (5 bases). V was shortened by 6 bases and J by 3 bases, with 18 bases between the two germline ends. CDR3 length: 15 residues. CDR1 and CDR2 (germline): SEHNR, FQNEAQ (reference sequence). The CDR3 loop is CASRSTRNPNYEQYF. DNA for the CDR3: TGTGCCAGCAGATCAACTAGAAACCCTAACTACGAGCAGTACTTC.